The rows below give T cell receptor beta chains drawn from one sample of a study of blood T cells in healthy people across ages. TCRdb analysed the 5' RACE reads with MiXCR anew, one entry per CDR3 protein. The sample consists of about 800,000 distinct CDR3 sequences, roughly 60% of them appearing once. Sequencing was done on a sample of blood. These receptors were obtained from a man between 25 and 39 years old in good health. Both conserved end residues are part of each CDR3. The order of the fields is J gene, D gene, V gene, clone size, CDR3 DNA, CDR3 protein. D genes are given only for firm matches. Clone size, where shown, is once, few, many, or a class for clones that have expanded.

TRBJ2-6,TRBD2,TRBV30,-,TGTGCCTGGAGTATTGGCAGCGGGACTGGGGCCAACGTCCTGACTTTC,CAWSIGSGTGANVLTF
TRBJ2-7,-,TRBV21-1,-,TGTGCCAGCAGCAAAGGGACGGACAGGGTGGGCGAGCAGTACTTC,CASSKGTDRVGEQYF
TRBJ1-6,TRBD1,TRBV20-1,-,TGCAGTGCCCTTGGGACAGGGTTCTCACCCCTCCACTTT,CSALGTGFSPLHF
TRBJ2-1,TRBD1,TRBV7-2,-,TGTGCCAGCGGACCTTCCAGGGGGAATGAGCAGTTCTTC,CASGPSRGNEQFF
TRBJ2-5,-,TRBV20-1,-,TGCAGTGCGTGGACAAACGGGGGAGAGACCCAGTACTTC,CSAWTNGGETQYF
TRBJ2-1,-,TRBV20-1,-,TGCAGTGCCCCTAGGGACTGGGCCTACAATGAGCAGTTCTTC,CSAPRDWAYNEQFF
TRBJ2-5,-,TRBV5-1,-,TGCGCCAGCAGCTTGTGGGGAAAGGGGGAGACCCAGTACTTC,CASSLWGKGETQYF
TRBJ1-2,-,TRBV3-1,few,TGTGCCAGCAGCCAAGAAGGGACACGGACAGCTAACTATGGCTACACCTTC,CASSQEGTRTANYGYTF
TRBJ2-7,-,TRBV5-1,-,TGCGCCAGCAGCTACCACAGGGATTCCTACGAGCAGTACTTC,CASSYHRDSYEQYF
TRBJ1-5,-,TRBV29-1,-,TGCAGCGTTGGGGCAGAAGCCCAGCCCCAGCATTTT,CSVGAEAQPQHF